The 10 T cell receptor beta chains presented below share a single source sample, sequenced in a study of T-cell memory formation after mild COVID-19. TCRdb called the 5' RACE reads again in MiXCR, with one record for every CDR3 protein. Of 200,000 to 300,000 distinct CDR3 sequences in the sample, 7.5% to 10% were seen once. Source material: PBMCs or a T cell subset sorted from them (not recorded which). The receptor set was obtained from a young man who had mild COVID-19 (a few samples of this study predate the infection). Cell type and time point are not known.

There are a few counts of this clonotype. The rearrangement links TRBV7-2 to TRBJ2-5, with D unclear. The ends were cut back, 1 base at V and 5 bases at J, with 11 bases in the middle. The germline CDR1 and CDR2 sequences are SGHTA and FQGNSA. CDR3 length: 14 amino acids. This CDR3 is CASSLVPARETQYF. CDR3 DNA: TGTGCCAGCAGCTTAGTGCCTGCGCGGGAGACCCAGTACTTC.

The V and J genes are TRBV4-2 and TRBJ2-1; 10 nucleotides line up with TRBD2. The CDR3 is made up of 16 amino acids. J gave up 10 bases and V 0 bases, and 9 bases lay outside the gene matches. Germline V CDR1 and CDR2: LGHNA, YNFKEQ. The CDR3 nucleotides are TGTGCCAGCAGCCAAGATCCCAACCAGCGGGGGGGAGAGCAGTTCTTC. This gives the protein CASSQDPNQRGGEQFF.

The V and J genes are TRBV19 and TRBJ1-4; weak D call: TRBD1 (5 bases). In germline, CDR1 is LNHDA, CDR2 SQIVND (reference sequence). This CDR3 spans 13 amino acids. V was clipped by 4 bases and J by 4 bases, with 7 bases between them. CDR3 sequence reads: CASSTDSNEKLFF. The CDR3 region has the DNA TGTGCCAGTAGTACCGACAGTAATGAAAAACTGTTTTTT.

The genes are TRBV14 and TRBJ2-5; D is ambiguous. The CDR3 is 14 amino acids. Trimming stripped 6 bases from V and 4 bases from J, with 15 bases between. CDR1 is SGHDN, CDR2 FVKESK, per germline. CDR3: CASRPRRSPETQYF. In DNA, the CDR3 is TGTGCCAGCAGGCCAAGAAGGTCCCCAGAGACCCAGTACTTC.

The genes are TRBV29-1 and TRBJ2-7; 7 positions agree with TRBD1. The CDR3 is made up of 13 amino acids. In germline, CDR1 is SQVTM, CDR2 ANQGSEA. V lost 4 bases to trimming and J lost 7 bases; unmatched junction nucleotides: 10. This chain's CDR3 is CSVGTTGSGEQYF. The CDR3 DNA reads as TGCAGCGTTGGGACGACAGGGTCAGGAGAGCAGTACTTC.

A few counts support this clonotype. The CDR3 coding sequence is TGTGCCAGCAGTTCGGGACAGTTTCTTGGCTACACCTTC. It translates to CASSSGQFLGYTF. The V call is TRBV12-3 or TRBV12-4, the J call TRBJ1-2; 7 bases agree with TRBD1. CDR3 length: 13 amino acids. V lost 4 bases and J lost 7; bases outside the gene matches: 6.

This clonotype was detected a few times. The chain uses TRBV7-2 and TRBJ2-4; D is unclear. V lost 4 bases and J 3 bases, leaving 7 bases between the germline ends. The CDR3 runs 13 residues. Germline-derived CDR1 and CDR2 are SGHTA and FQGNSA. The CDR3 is CASSSRHKNIQYF. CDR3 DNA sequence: TGTGCCAGCAGCTCAAGACACAAAAACATTCAGTACTTC. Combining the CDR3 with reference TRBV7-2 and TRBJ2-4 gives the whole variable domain GAGVSQSPSNKVTEKGKDVELRCDPISGHTALYWYRQSLGQGLEFLIYFQGNSAPDKSGLPSDRFSAERTGGSVSTLTIQRTQQEDSAVYLCASSSRHKNIQYFGAGTRLSVL.

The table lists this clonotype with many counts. The CDR3 sequence: CASSNRGDQPQHF. CDR3 sequence (DNA): TGTGCCAGCAGCAACCGAGGGGATCAGCCCCAGCATTTT. The rearrangement uses TRBV7-9 and TRBJ1-5; maybe TRBD1 (5 bases). The V and J ends lost 5 bases and 5 bases respectively, with 10 bases between them. The CDR3 spans 13 residues. The germline CDR1 and CDR2 sequences are SEHNR and FQNEAQ (reference sequence).

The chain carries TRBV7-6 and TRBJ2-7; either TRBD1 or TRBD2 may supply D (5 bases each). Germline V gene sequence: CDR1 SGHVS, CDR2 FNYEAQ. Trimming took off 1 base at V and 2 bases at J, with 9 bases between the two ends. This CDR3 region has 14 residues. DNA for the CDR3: TGTGCCAGCAGCTTAGGGCCGGGACCCTACGAGCAGTACTTC. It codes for CASSLGPGPYEQYF.

Here the CDR3 DNA reads TGTGCCAGCAGCCATTGGGTAACAGACGCCAACTATGGCTACACCTTC. This sequence encodes CASSHWVTDANYGYTF. The V and J genes are TRBV3-1 and TRBJ1-2; D remains ambiguous. The CDR3 sequence is 16 residues long. Germline CDR1 LGHDT, CDR2 YNNKEL (reference sequence). V was trimmed by 3 bases and J by 2 bases, leaving 16 bases between them. Full variable domain (missing parts from reference TRBV3-1 and TRBJ1-2): DTAVSQTPKYLVTQMGNDKSIKCEQNLGHDTMYWYKQDSKKFLKIMFSYNNKELIINETVPNRFSPKSPDKAHLNLHINSLELGDSAVYFCASSHWVTDANYGYTFGSGTRLTVV.